Listed below are T cell receptor beta chains from one sample, sequenced in a study of vaccination and CD4 T cells after COVID-19. TCRdb re-analysed the PCR reads in MiXCR, keeping a single row per CDR3 protein. The table includes over 15,000 distinct CDR3 sequences, approximately 53% detected once. Their recognized antigens are unknown. The sample here was cultured CD4+ T cells from blood, taken after SARS-CoV-2 vaccination. These receptors all come from a human donor with COVID-19. Both conserved end residues are part of each CDR3. A D gene is named only where the DNA matches it firmly. Where a row states a size, it is once, few, many or the class of an expanded clone; other rows omit it.

>NA|TRBV20-1|TRBJ1-5|NA
CSAKGMGIQPQHF
TGCAGTGCTAAGGGTATGGGCATTCAGCCCCAGCATTTT
>TRBD1|TRBV19|TRBJ1-6|NA
CASRGQDSSLNNSPLHF
TGTGCCAGTAGAGGACAGGACAGCAGTCTAAATAATTCACCCCTCCACTTT
>TRBD2|TRBV25-1|TRBJ2-1|NA
CASRRTSGGGYNEQFF
TGTGCCAGCCGTAGGACTAGCGGGGGGGGTTACAATGAGCAGTTCTTC
>NA|TRBV20-1|TRBJ1-3|few
CSASRDSLGNTIYF
TGCAGTGCTAGCCGAGACAGCTTAGGAAACACCATATATTTT
>TRBD1|TRBV6-2/TRBV6-3|TRBJ1-6|NA
CASSSGTGSYNSPLHF
TGTGCCAGCAGTTCGGGGACAGGCTCCTATAATTCACCCCTCCACTTT
>NA|TRBV5-1|TRBJ1-1|NA
CASSSAGTRGTEAFF
TGCGCCAGCAGCTCGGCCGGGACACGGGGGACTGAAGCTTTCTTT
>TRBD2|TRBV11-3|TRBJ2-7|NA
CASSLETSGGFLYEQYF
TGTGCCAGCAGCTTAGAGACTAGCGGGGGCTTCCTCTACGAGCAGTACTTC
>TRBD1|TRBV28|TRBJ1-5|NA
CASRGGVDVVGVQPQHF
TGTGCCAGCAGAGGGGGCGTCGACGTAGTGGGGGTTCAGCCCCAGCATTTT
>NA|TRBV27|TRBJ2-3|NA
CASSLSRATNTDTQYF
TGTGCCAGCAGTTTATCGCGGGCGACCAATACAGATACGCAGTATTTT
>TRBD1|TRBV15|TRBJ1-5|NA
CATSRNRGTSNQPQHF
TGTGCCACCAGCAGAAACAGGGGAACTAGCAATCAGCCCCAGCATTTT
>TRBD1|TRBV19|TRBJ1-3|NA
CASSIGDSIYF
TGTGCCAGTAGTATCGGGGACAGCATATATTTT
>NA|TRBV19|TRBJ2-5|few
CASSSGRVGTQYF
TGTGCCAGTAGCTCTGGAAGGGTGGGGACCCAGTACTTC
>TRBD2|TRBV25-1|TRBJ2-1|few
CASSPRTSGSSYNEQFF
TGTGCCAGCAGTCCCCGGACTAGCGGGAGCTCCTACAATGAGCAGTTCTTC
>NA|TRBV7-2|TRBJ2-5|NA
CASSLENRVETQYF
TGTGCCAGCAGCTTAGAAAACAGGGTGGAGACCCAGTACTTC
>NA|TRBV19|TRBJ2-5|NA
CASSEPSRGQETQYF
TGTGCCAGTTCAGAGCCTAGCAGGGGACAAGAGACCCAGTACTTC